One and the same sample provided the 9 T cell receptor beta chains below, sequenced in a study of blood T cell repertoires in COVID-19. Produced via immunoSEQ multiplex PCR; TCRdb's table is partial and in-frame only. The sample lists 200,000 to 250,000 clones, 84% occurring once. Sequenced: peripheral blood. These receptors were collected from an elderly woman with COVID-19, enrolled during active disease.

The chain's CDR3 is CASSLVAGDISYNEQFF. CDR3 nucleotides: TGCGCCAGCAGCTTGGTAGCGGGGGATATATCCTACAATGAGCAGTTCTTC. V is TRBV5-1 and J is TRBJ2-1; 9 bases are a match to TRBD2. The V segment lost 0 bases and the J segment 1 base; nucleotides outside the gene matches: 5. Germline CDR1 and CDR2: SGHRS and YFSETQ. This CDR3 has 17 residues.

The chain combines TRBV6-5 with TRBJ1-3; weak D call: TRBD1 (5 bases). The CDR3 has 13 residues. Per the germline V gene, CDR1 is MNHEY and CDR2 is SVGAGI. Trimming took 8 bases from V and 3 from J, leaving 11 bases between them. The CDR3 coding sequence is TGTGCCAGCCGGGGGGGAAATGGAAACACCATATATTTT. It translates to CASRGGNGNTIYF.

The chain recombines TRBV7-2 with TRBJ1-3, with D uncertain. Trimming cost V 4 bases and J 4 bases, with 8 bases left between them. CDR1 and CDR2 (germline): SGHTA, FQGNSA. This CDR3 comprises 13 residues. CDR3 in amino acids: CASSSYQGNTIYF. For the CDR3, the DNA is TGTGCCAGCAGCTCGTACCAGGGAAACACCATATATTTT.

The chain joins TRBV7-3 to TRBJ1-1; D not certain. CDR3 length: 15 residues. The V gene's germline CDR1 is SGHTA and CDR2 FQGTGA. The ends were cut back, 2 bases at V and 1 base at J, with 11 bases in the middle. The DNA of the CDR3 is TGTGCCAGCAGCTTATTCGGCAGGTCGAACACTGAAGCTTTCTTT. This translates into CASSLFGRSNTEAFF. The whole variable domain, filled in from reference TRBV7-3 and TRBJ1-1, reads GAGVSQTPSNKVTEKGKYVELRCDPISGHTALYWYRQSLGQGPEFLIYFQGTGAADDSGLPNDRFFAVRPEGSVSTLKIQRTERGDSAVYLCASSLFGRSNTEAFFGQGTRLTVV.

The V and J genes are TRBV12-5 and TRBJ2-3; 8 bases fit TRBD2. V shed 2 bases and J 0 bases; nucleotides not matched to a gene: 10. Per germline, CDR1 LGHNT and CDR2 FRNRAP. This CDR3 contains 18 residues. Written as DNA, the CDR3 is TGTGCTAGTGGTTTGATGATTACCGGGACTAGAAGCACAGATACGCAGTATTTT. It translates to CASGLMITGTRSTDTQYF.

The V gene is TRBV19, the J gene TRBJ2-1; 11 bases match TRBD2. V lost 8 bases, J lost 10 bases, and 16 bases stayed unmatched. The CDR3 is 16 amino acids. Germline CDR1 and CDR2: LNHDA and SQIVND (reference sequence). CDR3 residues: CASGTSGGLGRREQFF. In nucleotides, the CDR3 is TGTGCCAGTGGGACTAGCGGTGGCCTTGGGCGCAGGGAGCAGTTCTTC.

This chain links TRBV5-4 with TRBJ1-1; 10 bases are shared with TRBD1. Germline V gives CDR1 SGHNT, CDR2 YYREEE (reference sequence). V gave up 5 bases and J gave up 5 bases; unmatched junction bases: 6. The CDR3 runs to 14 residues. This CDR3 is CASSQDRGLTEAFF. Written as DNA, the CDR3 is TGTGCCAGCAGTCAAGACAGGGGGCTGACTGAAGCTTTCTTT.

CDR3 nucleotide sequence: TGTGCCACCAGCGTCGGGACAGCTTACAATGAGCAGTTCTTC. Translation: CATSVGTAYNEQFF. The rearrangement links TRBV15 to TRBJ2-1; TRBD1 agrees at 7 bases. CDR1 and CDR2 from the germline V gene are LNHNV and YYDKDF (reference sequence). CDR3 length: 14 residues. With V trimmed by 5 bases and J by 4 bases, 5 bases remained unmatched.

The chain is built from TRBV19 and TRBJ1-5; the match to TRBD1 covers 7 bases. Per germline, CDR1 LNHDA and CDR2 SQIVND (reference sequence). V lost 9 bases and J lost 3; bases outside the gene matches: 8. The CDR3 extends over 14 amino acids. CDR3 nucleotides: TGTGCCAGCAACAGGGGAAAAGTCAATCAGCCCCAGCATTTT. Amino acids: CASNRGKVNQPQHF.